Below, 22 T cell receptor beta chains from the same sample are listed, as sequenced in a study of persistence of HIV-infected CD4 T cells. The stimulus was an HIV-1 Gag 15-mer peptide pool, about 1 ug/peptide/mL. CD40L-negative CD69-negative CD45RO-high memory CD4+ T cells were sorted as populations depleted of antigen-responding cells. Sequencing used immunoSEQ version 4 in survey mode. Clones were read by immunoSEQ multiplex PCR, and TCRdb kept only the in-frame ones, dropping some. There are about 36,000 clones in the sample; around four fifths occur only once, and almost 1% lies in the top ten. These receptors' targets are unknown. The sample was cultured CD4+ T cells from PBMCs, taken from a patient who received antiretroviral therapy. All receptors come from an adult with HIV. The donor label of this sample is uncertain.

This rearrangement joins TRBV11-2 to TRBJ2-5; tentative D call: TRBD1 (6 bases). Germline values: CDR1 SGHAT, CDR2 FQNNGV. This CDR3 is 13 amino acids long. V was clipped by 5 bases and J by 5 bases, with 12 bases between them. DNA of the CDR3: TGTGCCAGCAGCCTTGGGGGCCAGGAGACCCAGTACTTC. As protein: CASSLGGQETQYF. Together with reference TRBV11-2 and TRBJ2-5, the CDR3 gives the full variable domain: EAGVAQSPRYKIIEKRQSVAFWCNPISGHATLYWYQQILGQGPKLLIQFQNNGVVDDSQLPKDRFSAERLKGVDSTLKIQPAKLEDSAVYLCASSLGGQETQYFGPGTRLLVL.

CDR3: CASSPLQVRGGYTF. The CDR3 nucleotides read TGTGCCAGCAGTCCGCTACAAGTGCGGGGCGGCTACACCTTC. The chain recombines TRBV27 with TRBJ1-2; weak D call: TRBD1 (5 bases). Germline values: CDR1 MNHEY, CDR2 SMNVEV (reference sequence). Trimming left V 5 bases short and J 8 bases short, with 18 bases between. This CDR3 has 14 residues.

This clone was seen a few times. The chain carries TRBV14 and TRBJ1-6; tentatively, D is TRBD1 (6 bases). CDR3 length equals 14 residues. Germline V gene data show CDR1 as SGHDN and CDR2 as FVKESK. V was pared by 0 bases and J by 10 bases, with 10 bases between. CDR3 region: CASSQDRGESPLHF. CDR3 nucleotide sequence: TGTGCCAGCAGCCAAGACAGGGGTGAATCACCCCTCCACTTT.

The V call is TRBV5-1, the J call TRBJ2-5; TRBD2 agrees at 12 bases. Germline V lookup: CDR1 SGHRS, CDR2 YFSETQ. This CDR3 is built from 17 residues. The ends lost 0 bases at V and 9 bases at J; junction bases unmatched: 12. The CDR3 loop is CASSLDGPSGGGAAQYF. The CDR3 region has the DNA TGCGCCAGCAGCTTGGACGGTCCTAGCGGGGGGGGCGCGGCCCAGTACTTC.

There are a few counts of this clone. V usage is TRBV12-3 or TRBV12-4 and J usage is TRBJ1-2; 10 bases are shared with TRBD1. The ends lost 6 bases at V and 4 bases at J; junction bases unmatched: 2. The CDR3 runs 13 residues. CDR3: CASSRTGGYGYTF. Written as DNA, the CDR3 is TGTGCCAGCAGCAGGACAGGGGGCTATGGCTACACCTTC.

This clone has a handful of counts. The V call is TRBV6-1, the J call TRBJ1-1, with unresolved D. Per the germline V gene, CDR1 is MNHNS and CDR2 is SASEGT. This CDR3 comprises 15 residues. Trimming stripped 3 bases from V and 1 base from J, with 12 bases between. The CDR3 DNA is TGTGCCAGCAGTGACCGGACCAGAGGGAACACTGAAGCTTTCTTT. Amino acids: CASSDRTRGNTEAFF.

This chain uses TRBV5-1 with TRBJ1-2, with D hard to call. V dropped 0 bases and J dropped 6 bases, with 15 bases sitting between them. The CDR3 consists of 15 residues. Germline V gives CDR1 SGHRS, CDR2 YFSETQ. CDR3 DNA sequence: TGCGCCAGCAGCTTGGACGGCAGGAGGGAAGATGGCTACACCTTC. Translation gives CASSLDGRREDGYTF.

V gene TRBV6-5 combines with J gene TRBJ2-2, with 7 bases fitting TRBD2. The germline V gene encodes CDR1 MNHEY and CDR2 SVGAGI. With V trimmed by 2 bases and J by 3 bases, 6 bases remained unmatched. The CDR3 length is 16 residues. The CDR3 coding sequence is TGTGCCAGCAGTTACGATCCAGGACTAGACACCGGGGAGCTGTTTTTT. The encoded protein is CASSYDPGLDTGELFF.

V is TRBV5-4 and J is TRBJ1-1; D gene unclear. The CDR3 is 16 amino acids. The V gene lost 0 bases and the J gene lost 4 bases, with 16 bases spanning the gap. Germline CDR1 is SGHNT and CDR2 is YYREEE (reference sequence). The CDR3: CASSLDLTSRSTEAFF. The CDR3 coding sequence is TGTGCCAGCAGCTTGGACCTTACCTCCCGAAGCACTGAAGCTTTCTTT.

V is TRBV27 and J is TRBJ2-3; D is perhaps TRBD1 (6 bases). Trimming pared 4 bases from V and 9 bases from J, leaving 11 bases between. The CDR3 has 12 residues. Germline V gene sequence: CDR1 MNHEY, CDR2 SMNVEV (reference sequence). For the CDR3, the DNA is TGTGCCAGCAGTTCTCACAGGGACACGCAGTATTTT. Protein product: CASSSHRDTQYF.

The chain joins TRBV12-5 to TRBJ1-2; D gene unclear. V was pared by 1 base and J by 8 bases, with 11 bases between. CDR1 LGHNT and CDR2 FRNRAP come from the germline V gene. The CDR3 covers 13 residues. CDR3 sequence (DNA): TGTGCTAGTGGTTTGGGGGCAGCTGGGGGCTACACCTTC. Amino acids: CASGLGAAGGYTF.

The chain has TRBV5-1 and TRBJ1-1; TRBD1 aligns across 8 bases. Germline loops: CDR1 SGHRS, CDR2 YFSETQ. Trimming at V came to 3 bases and at J to 3 bases, leaving 4 bases not matched to a gene. The CDR3 covers 14 residues. CDR3 nucleotide sequence: TGCGCCAGCAGCTCGGGACAGGAGTACACTGAAGCTTTCTTT. Its protein is CASSSGQEYTEAFF. Filled out from reference TRBV5-1 and TRBJ1-1, the complete variable domain reads KAGVTQTPRYLIKTRGQQVTLSCSPISGHRSVSWYQQTPGQGLQFLFEYFSETQRNKGNFPGRFSGRQFSNSRSEMNVSTLELGDSALYLCASSSGQEYTEAFFGQGTRLTVV.

The count of this clone is one. This rearrangement joins TRBV6-5 to TRBJ1-1; D is perhaps TRBD1 (5 bases). The CDR3 is 14 amino acids. Trimming took 4 bases from V and 2 from J, leaving 11 bases between them. Germline V gives CDR1 MNHEY, CDR2 SVGAGI. CDR3 DNA sequence: TGTGCCAGCAGTTCGAGGACAACCAACACTGAAGCTTTCTTT. Translating gives CASSSRTTNTEAFF.

The V call is TRBV5-1, the J call TRBJ2-1; D ambiguous. In germline, CDR1 is SGHRS, CDR2 YFSETQ. Trimming cost V 0 bases and J 9 bases, with 13 bases left between them. The CDR3 is made up of 14 amino acids. The CDR3: CASSLEAGAGEQFF. CDR3 nucleotide sequence: TGCGCCAGCAGCTTGGAAGCAGGAGCTGGTGAGCAGTTCTTC.

This sequence joins TRBV7-7 and TRBJ2-1, with 7 bases matching TRBD2. Trimming cost V 1 base and J 7 bases; bases outside gene matches: 4. The germline V gene encodes CDR1 SSHAT and CDR2 FNYEAQ (reference sequence). The CDR3 totals 14 residues. The chain's CDR3 is CASSLEGTTNEQFF. DNA of the CDR3: TGTGCCAGCAGCTTAGAGGGGACTACAAATGAGCAGTTCTTC.

This chain links TRBV6-1 with TRBJ1-1, with 11 bases that match TRBD1. The CDR3 consists of 15 residues. Germline assignment: CDR1 MNHNS and CDR2 SASEGT. V trimming: 3 bases; J trimming: 4 bases; junction bases outside the gene matches: 4. In DNA form, the CDR3 reads TGTGCCAGCAGTGAGCCGGGACAGGGGGGCACTGAAGCTTTCTTT. Its translation is CASSEPGQGGTEAFF.

This rearrangement joins TRBV30 to TRBJ1-1; no definite D call. This CDR3 comprises 18 residues. Germline V gives CDR1 GTSNPN, CDR2 SVGIG (reference sequence). V lost 0 bases and J 0 bases, leaving 20 bases between the germline ends. CDR3 region: CAWSVPSLALGVNTEAFF. The CDR3, as DNA: TGTGCCTGGAGTGTACCATCACTGGCATTGGGCGTGAACACTGAAGCTTTCTTT.

The chain uses TRBV7-2 and TRBJ1-5, with D uncertain. Germline CDR1 reads SGHTA; CDR2 reads FQGNSA. This CDR3 is built from 15 residues. V lost 4 bases to trimming and J lost 0 bases, with 10 bases between them. The CDR3 here is CASSSVGNSNQPQHF. CDR3 nucleotides: TGTGCCAGCAGCTCAGTCGGTAATAGCAATCAGCCCCAGCATTTT.

The table lists this clone with a few counts. The V and J genes are TRBV18 and TRBJ2-3; unclear D gene. The CDR3 is 12 residues long. The V gene lost 4 bases and the J gene lost 1 base, with 3 bases spanning the gap. CDR1 and CDR2 (germline): KGHSH, LQKENI. The DNA for the CDR3 is TGTGCCAGCTCACTCCGCACAGATACGCAGTATTTT. Encoded protein: CASSLRTDTQYF.

Comment on this clone: At one end the junction does not follow the germline gene, possibly because of a read error. The chain employs TRBV7-3 and TRBJ2-1, with TRBD1 identical over 9 bases. The CDR3 has 14 residues. Per germline, CDR1 SGHTA and CDR2 FQGTGA. Here the CDR3 reads CASSVTGGIDEQFF. The CDR3 DNA sequence: TGTGCCAGCAGCGTAACAGGGGGCATCGATGAGCAGTTCTTC.

In its sample, this clone was seen a few times. The gene calls are TRBV9 and TRBJ1-3; 7 positions agree with TRBD1. J lost 3 bases, V lost 3 bases, and 6 bases had no gene match. The CDR3 loop spans 15 amino acids. In germline, CDR1 is SGDLS, CDR2 YYNGEE. The CDR3 is CASSATQGGGNTIYF. The DNA for the CDR3 is TGTGCCAGCAGCGCGACCCAGGGGGGTGGAAACACCATATATTTT.

The chain has TRBV5-1 and TRBJ1-2; tentative D call: TRBD1 (5 bases). Germline loops: CDR1 SGHRS, CDR2 YFSETQ. Trimming removed 4 bases from V and 7 bases from J, with 20 bases in between. The CDR3 length is 15 residues. For the CDR3, the DNA is TGCGCCAGCAGCCCCGTCGGGGTTAGGGGATTTGGCTACACCTTC. It yields the protein CASSPVGVRGFGYTF.